The 14 T cell receptor beta chains reported below all come from one sample, sequenced in a study of blood T cells in healthy people across ages. A J-beta primer mix and a sample-barcoded 5' primer were used in a second PCR of about 6 to 12 cycles. TCRdb called the 5' RACE reads again in MiXCR, with one record for every CDR3 protein. The table has about a million distinct CDR3 sequences, roughly 47% seen once. Material for sequencing was blood. The receptor source for this set is a woman aged 60-75 years in good health.

The chain uses TRBV6-5 and TRBJ2-5; D is uncertain. This CDR3 spans 16 amino acids. CDR1 MNHEY and CDR2 SVGAGI come from the germline V gene. V lost 8 bases and J lost 5, with 24 bases in between. This CDR3 reads CASGSCPERTIETQYF. The CDR3 coding sequence is TGTGCCAGCGGTTCTTGCCCAGAAAGAACAATCGAGACCCAGTACTTC.

The chain combines TRBV7-9 with TRBJ2-7; weak D call: TRBD2 (6 bases). There are 14 residues in the CDR3. Per germline, CDR1 SEHNR and CDR2 FQNEAQ (reference sequence). V dropped 3 bases and J dropped 3 bases, with 12 bases sitting between them. The CDR3 region has the DNA TGTGCCAGCAGCTTCGTCCTGGAGGGCTACGAGCAGTACTTC. Its protein is CASSFVLEGYEQYF.

The chain carries TRBV28 and TRBJ2-3, with 9 bases matching TRBD1. V shed 8 bases and J 1 base; nucleotides not matched to a gene: 7. The germline gives CDR1 MDHEN, CDR2 SYDVKM. This CDR3 spans 15 amino acids. The CDR3 nucleotides are TGTGCCAGCCGGACAGGGGCAAGGGGCACAGATACGCAGTATTTT. Protein: CASRTGARGTDTQYF.

The chain joins TRBV27 to TRBJ2-7; D remains ambiguous. Germline CDR1 MNHEY, CDR2 SMNVEV (reference sequence). This CDR3 region has 14 residues. V was clipped by 6 bases and J by 1 base, with 13 bases between them. The CDR3 DNA reads TGTGCCAGCAGGTCGGACCGAAGGTCCTACGAGCAGTACTTC. This sequence encodes CASRSDRRSYEQYF.

Only a few counts were recorded for this clonotype. The V gene is TRBV25-1, the J gene TRBJ2-4; D gene ambiguous. Trimming removed 0 bases at V and 0 bases at J, with 9 bases between. The CDR3 runs to 16 residues. Germline CDR1 is MGHDK and CDR2 is SYGVNS. This CDR3 reads CASSEYQELAKNIQYF. The CDR3 DNA is TGTGCCAGCAGTGAATATCAGGAACTAGCCAAAAACATTCAGTACTTC.

The chain joins TRBV25-1 to TRBJ2-7, with 7 nucleotides matching TRBD2. Germline lookup yields CDR1 MGHDK and CDR2 SYGVNS. This CDR3 contains 15 residues. V lost 3 bases and J lost 2; bases outside the gene matches: 7. CDR3 nucleotide sequence: TGTGCCAGCAGTGATGCGCCAGCGGGGACCTACGAGCAGTACTTC. This translates into CASSDAPAGTYEQYF.

Concerning this clonotype: A much larger clone lies a single base off, so this may be a read error. The CDR3 loop is CSARGNLNTEAFF. The CDR3 DNA sequence: TGCAGTGCTAGGGGCAACTTGAACACTGAAGCTTTCTTT. This chain links TRBV20-1 with TRBJ1-1; D gene uncertain. Trimming pared 3 bases from V and 0 bases from J, leaving 8 bases between. The CDR3 has 13 residues. Germline lookup yields CDR1 DFQATT and CDR2 SNEGSKA (reference sequence).

V and J are TRBV20-1 and TRBJ2-7; TRBD2 agrees at 8 bases. CDR3 length: 20 amino acids. Germline CDR1 DFQATT, CDR2 SNEGSKA (reference sequence). With 3 bases clipped from V and 2 bases from J, the junction kept 24 bases outside the gene matches. The CDR3 nucleotides are TGCAGTGCTAGGACGATTAGTCCTTTGAGACGGGATAGCGGGACCTACGAGCAGTACTTC. Protein product: CSARTISPLRRDSGTYEQYF.

This clonotype was observed at least ten times. The V and J genes are TRBV7-2 and TRBJ2-5, with D perhaps being TRBD1 or TRBD2 (6 bases each). Germline V gives CDR1 SGHTA, CDR2 FQGNSA. The CDR3 loop spans 14 amino acids. The ends were cut back, 6 bases at V and 5 bases at J, with 16 bases in the middle. CDR3 residues: CASSFAGGGETQYF. As DNA, the CDR3 is TGTGCCAGCAGTTTTGCCGGGGGCGGCGAGACCCAGTACTTC.

This rearrangement joins TRBV6-5 to TRBJ2-7; the match to TRBD2 covers 7 bases. V dropped 3 bases and J dropped 4; count of bases not matched to a gene: 9. The germline gives CDR1 MNHEY, CDR2 SVGAGI. This CDR3 comprises 15 residues. The CDR3 bases are TGTGCCAGCAGTTATGTACCGGGAGGACCGTACGAGCAGTACTTC. Encoded protein: CASSYVPGGPYEQYF.

On this clonotype itself: One junction end does not reproduce the germline sequence, and a read error may be involved. V is TRBV20-1 and J is TRBJ2-3, with 12 nucleotides matching TRBD2. In germline, CDR1 is DFQATT, CDR2 SNEGSKA (reference sequence). This CDR3 has 18 residues. As DNA, the CDR3 is TGCGGTGCTAGAGATCATCCCACTAGCGGGAGGCGTGGGTATACGCAGTATTTT. Protein product: CGARDHPTSGRRGYTQYF.

This clonotype was counted between two and nine times. The CDR3 DNA reads TGCAGCCCTATTGTGGGGGGTTCCTACGAGCAGTACTTC. It yields the protein CSPIVGGSYEQYF. The chain is built from TRBV20-1 and TRBJ2-7; D is possibly TRBD2 (6 bases). This CDR3 region has 13 residues. The V gene's germline CDR1 is DFQATT and CDR2 SNEGSKA (reference sequence).

The rearrangement uses TRBV7-8 and TRBJ2-2; a weak D match, TRBD1 (6 bases). Looked up from germline, CDR1 is SGHVS and CDR2 is FQNEAQ. The CDR3 runs 16 residues. The ends were cut back, 4 bases at V and 3 bases at J, with 15 bases in the middle. The CDR3 DNA follows: TGTGCCAGCAGCTCTCAGGGCCAGGGGTACACCGGGGAGCTGTTTTTT. Translating it yields CASSSQGQGYTGELFF. The full variable domain, in which reference TRBV7-8 and TRBJ2-2 provide the parts outside the CDR3, is GAGVSQSPRYKVAKRGQDVALRCDPISGHVSLFWYQQALGQGPEFLTYFQNEAQLDKSGLPSDRFFAERPEGSVSTLKIQRTQQEDSAVYLCASSSQGQGYTGELFFGEGSRLTVL.

The V gene is TRBV7-2, the J gene TRBJ2-2; a weak D match, TRBD2 (5 bases). V gave up 1 base and J gave up 7 bases, with 10 bases separating them. This CDR3 spans 14 amino acids. CDR1 and CDR2 from the germline V gene are SGHTA and FQGNSA. CDR3 sequence: CASSLGIRGGELFF. The CDR3, as DNA: TGTGCCAGCAGCTTAGGGATTCGGGGCGGGGAGCTGTTTTTT.